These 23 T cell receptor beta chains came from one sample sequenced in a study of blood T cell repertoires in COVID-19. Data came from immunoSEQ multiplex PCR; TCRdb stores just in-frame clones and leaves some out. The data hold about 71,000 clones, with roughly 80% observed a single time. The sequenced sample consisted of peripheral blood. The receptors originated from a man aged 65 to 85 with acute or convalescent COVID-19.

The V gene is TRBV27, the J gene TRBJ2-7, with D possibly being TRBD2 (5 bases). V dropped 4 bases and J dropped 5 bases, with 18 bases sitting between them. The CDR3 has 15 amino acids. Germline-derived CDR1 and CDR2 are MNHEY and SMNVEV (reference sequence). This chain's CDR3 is CASSSSVSAEDEQYF. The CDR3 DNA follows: TGTGCCAGCAGTTCTTCAGTTAGCGCGGAGGACGAGCAGTACTTC.

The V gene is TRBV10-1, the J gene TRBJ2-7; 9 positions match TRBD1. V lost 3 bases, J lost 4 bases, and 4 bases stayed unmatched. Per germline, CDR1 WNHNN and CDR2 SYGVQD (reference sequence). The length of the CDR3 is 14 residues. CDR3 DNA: TGCGCCAGCAGTGACGGGACAGGGATATACGAGCAGTACTTC. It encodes CASSDGTGIYEQYF.

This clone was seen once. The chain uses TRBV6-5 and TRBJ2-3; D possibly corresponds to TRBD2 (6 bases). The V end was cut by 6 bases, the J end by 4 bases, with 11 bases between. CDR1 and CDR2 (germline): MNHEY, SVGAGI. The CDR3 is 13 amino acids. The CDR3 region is CASRASGADTQYF. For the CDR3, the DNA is TGTGCCAGCAGAGCTTCGGGGGCAGATACGCAGTATTTT.

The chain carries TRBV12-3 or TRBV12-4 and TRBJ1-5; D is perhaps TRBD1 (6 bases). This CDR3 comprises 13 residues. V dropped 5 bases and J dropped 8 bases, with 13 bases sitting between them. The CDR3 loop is CASSQISGEPQHF. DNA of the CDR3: TGTGCCAGCAGTCAAATCTCAGGGGAGCCCCAGCATTTT.

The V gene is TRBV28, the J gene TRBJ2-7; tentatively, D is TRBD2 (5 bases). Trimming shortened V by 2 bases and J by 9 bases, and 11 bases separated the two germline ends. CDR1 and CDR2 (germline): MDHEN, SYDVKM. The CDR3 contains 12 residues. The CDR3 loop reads CASSLMGGGQYF. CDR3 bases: TGTGCCAGCAGTTTAATGGGCGGAGGGCAGTACTTC.

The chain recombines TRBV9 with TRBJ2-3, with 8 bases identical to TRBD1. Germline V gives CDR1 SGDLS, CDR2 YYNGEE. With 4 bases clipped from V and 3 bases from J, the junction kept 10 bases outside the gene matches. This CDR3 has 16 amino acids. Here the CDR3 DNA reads TGTGCCAGCAGCTTCACCCCAGGGGGCGGGACAGATACGCAGTATTTT. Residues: CASSFTPGGGTDTQYF.

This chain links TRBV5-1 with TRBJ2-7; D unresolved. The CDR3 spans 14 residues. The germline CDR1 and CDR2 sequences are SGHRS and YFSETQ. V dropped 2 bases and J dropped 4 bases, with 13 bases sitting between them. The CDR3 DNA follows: TGCGCCAGCAGCTTCCCCAACACAGAGTACGAGCAGTACTTC. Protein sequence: CASSFPNTEYEQYF.

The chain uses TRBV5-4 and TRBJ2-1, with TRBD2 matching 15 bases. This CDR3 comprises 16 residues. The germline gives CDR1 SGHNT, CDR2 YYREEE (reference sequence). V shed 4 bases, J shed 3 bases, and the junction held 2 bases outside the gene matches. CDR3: CASSRTSGRDYNEQFF. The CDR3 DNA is TGTGCCAGCAGCAGGACTAGCGGGAGGGACTACAATGAGCAGTTCTTC. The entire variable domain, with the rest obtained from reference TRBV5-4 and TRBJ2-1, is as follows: ETGVTQSPTHLIKTRGQQVTLRCSSQSGHNTVSWYQQALGQGPQFIFQYYREEENGRGNFPPRFSGLQFPNYSSELNVNALELDDSALYLCASSRTSGRDYNEQFFGPGTRLTVL.

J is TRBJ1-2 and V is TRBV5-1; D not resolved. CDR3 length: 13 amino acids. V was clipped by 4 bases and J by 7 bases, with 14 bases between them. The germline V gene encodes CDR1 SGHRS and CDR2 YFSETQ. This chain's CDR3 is CASSPDGKPGYTF. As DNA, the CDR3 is TGCGCCAGCAGCCCGGACGGGAAACCTGGCTACACCTTC.

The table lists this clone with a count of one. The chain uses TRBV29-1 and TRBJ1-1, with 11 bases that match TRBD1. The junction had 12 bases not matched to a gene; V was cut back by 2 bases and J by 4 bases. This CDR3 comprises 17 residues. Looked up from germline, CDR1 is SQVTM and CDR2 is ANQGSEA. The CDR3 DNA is TGCAGCGTTGAACTAATACCGGGACAGGGGGTATTCACTGAAGCTTTCTTT. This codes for CSVELIPGQGVFTEAFF. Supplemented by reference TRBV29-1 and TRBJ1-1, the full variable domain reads SAVISQKPSRDICQRGTSLTIQCQVDSQVTMMFWYRQQPGQSLTLIATANQGSEATYESGFVIDKFPISRPNLTFSTLTVSNMSPEDSSIYLCSVELIPGQGVFTEAFFGQGTRLTVV.

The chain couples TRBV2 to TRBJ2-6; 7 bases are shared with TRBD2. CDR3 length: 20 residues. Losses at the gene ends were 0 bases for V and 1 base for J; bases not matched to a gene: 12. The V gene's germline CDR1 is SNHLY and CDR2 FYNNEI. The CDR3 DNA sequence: TGTGCCAGCAGTGAAGCGGAATTGAGCGGGACCTATTCTGGGGCCAACGTCCTGACTTTC. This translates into CASSEAELSGTYSGANVLTF.

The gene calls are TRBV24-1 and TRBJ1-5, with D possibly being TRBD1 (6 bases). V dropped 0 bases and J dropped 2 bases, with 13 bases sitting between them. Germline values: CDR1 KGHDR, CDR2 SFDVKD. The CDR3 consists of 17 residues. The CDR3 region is CATSDLTKGGRNQPQHF. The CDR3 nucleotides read TGTGCCACCAGTGATTTGACCAAGGGGGGGCGCAATCAGCCCCAGCATTTT.

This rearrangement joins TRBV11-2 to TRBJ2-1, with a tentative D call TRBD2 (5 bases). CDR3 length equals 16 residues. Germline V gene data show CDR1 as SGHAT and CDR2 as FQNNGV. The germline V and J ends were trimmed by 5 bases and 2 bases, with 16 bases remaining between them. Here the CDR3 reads CASSPTSSKAYNEQFF. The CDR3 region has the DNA TGTGCCAGCAGCCCTACTAGTAGTAAGGCCTACAATGAGCAGTTCTTC.

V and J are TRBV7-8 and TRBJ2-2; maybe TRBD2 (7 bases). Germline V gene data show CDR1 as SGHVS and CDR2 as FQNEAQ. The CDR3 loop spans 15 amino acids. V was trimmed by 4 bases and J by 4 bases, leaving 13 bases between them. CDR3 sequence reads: CASSSLGGATGELFF. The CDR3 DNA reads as TGTGCCAGCAGCTCCCTGGGGGGGGCCACCGGGGAGCTGTTTTTT.

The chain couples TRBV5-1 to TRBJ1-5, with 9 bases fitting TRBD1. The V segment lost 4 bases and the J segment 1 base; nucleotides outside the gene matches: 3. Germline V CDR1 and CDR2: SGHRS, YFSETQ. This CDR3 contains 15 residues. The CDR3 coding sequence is TGCGCCAGCAGCATACAGGGGGCAAGCAATCAGCCCCAGCATTTT. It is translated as CASSIQGASNQPQHF. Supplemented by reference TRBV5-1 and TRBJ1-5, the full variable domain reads KAGVTQTPRYLIKTRGQQVTLSCSPISGHRSVSWYQQTPGQGLQFLFEYFSETQRNKGNFPGRFSGRQFSNSRSEMNVSTLELGDSALYLCASSIQGASNQPQHFGDGTRLSIL.

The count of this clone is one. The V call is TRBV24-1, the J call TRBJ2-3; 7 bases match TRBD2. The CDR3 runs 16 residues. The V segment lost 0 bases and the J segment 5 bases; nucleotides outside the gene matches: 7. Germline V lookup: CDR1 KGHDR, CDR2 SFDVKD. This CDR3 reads CATSDLEFAGVDTQYF. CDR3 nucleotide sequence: TGTGCCACCAGTGATTTGGAGTTCGCGGGAGTAGATACGCAGTATTTT.

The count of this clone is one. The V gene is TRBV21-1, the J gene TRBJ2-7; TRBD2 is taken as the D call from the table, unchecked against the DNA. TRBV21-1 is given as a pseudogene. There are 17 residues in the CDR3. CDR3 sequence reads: CASSKVLALYPPGEQYF. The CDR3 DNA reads TGTGCCAGCAGCAAAGTCCTAGCGTTATACCCCCCGGGCGAGCAGTACTTC.

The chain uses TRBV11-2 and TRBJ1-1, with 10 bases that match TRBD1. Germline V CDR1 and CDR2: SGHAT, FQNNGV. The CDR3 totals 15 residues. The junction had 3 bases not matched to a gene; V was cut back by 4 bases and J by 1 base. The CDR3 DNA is TGTGCCAGCAGCTGGACAGGGGGATCGAACACTGAAGCTTTCTTT. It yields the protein CASSWTGGSNTEAFF.

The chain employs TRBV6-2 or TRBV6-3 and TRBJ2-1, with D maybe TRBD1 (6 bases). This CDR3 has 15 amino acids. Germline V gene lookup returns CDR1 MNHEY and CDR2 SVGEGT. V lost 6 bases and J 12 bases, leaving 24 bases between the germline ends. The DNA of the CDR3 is TGTGCCAGCAGCCACGGACAGCTCAACAATGAGCGGCAGTTCTTC. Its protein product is CASSHGQLNNERQFF.

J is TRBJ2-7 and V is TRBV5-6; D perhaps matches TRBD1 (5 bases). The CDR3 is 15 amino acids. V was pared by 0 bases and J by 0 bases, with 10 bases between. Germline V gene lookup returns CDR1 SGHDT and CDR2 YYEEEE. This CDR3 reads CASSLAAGYSYEQYF. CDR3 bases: TGTGCCAGCAGCTTGGCCGCAGGGTACTCCTACGAGCAGTACTTC.

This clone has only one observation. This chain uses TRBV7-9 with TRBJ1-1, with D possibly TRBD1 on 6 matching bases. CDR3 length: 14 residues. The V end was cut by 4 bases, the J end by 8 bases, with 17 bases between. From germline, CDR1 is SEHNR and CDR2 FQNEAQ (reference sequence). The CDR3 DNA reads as TGTGCCAGCAGCTCCGATTGGGGGGGCGCGGAAGCTTTCTTT. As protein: CASSSDWGGAEAFF.

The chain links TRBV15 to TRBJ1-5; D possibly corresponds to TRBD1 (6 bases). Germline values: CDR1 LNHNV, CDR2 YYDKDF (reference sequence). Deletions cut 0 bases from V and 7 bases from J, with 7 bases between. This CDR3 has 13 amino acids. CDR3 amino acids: CATSRDQGQPQHF. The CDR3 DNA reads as TGTGCCACCAGCAGAGATCAGGGGCAGCCCCAGCATTTT.

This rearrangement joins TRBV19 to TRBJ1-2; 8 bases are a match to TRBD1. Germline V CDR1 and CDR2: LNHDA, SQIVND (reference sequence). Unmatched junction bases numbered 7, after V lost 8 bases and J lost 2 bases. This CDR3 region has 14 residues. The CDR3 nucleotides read TGTGCCAGTCGAGGCAGGGGGCGAAACTATGGCTACACCTTC. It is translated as CASRGRGRNYGYTF. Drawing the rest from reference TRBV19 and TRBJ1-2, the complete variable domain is DGGITQSPKYLFRKEGQNVTLSCEQNLNHDAMYWYRQDPGQGLRLIYYSQIVNDFQKGDIAEGYSVSREKKESFPLTVTSAQKNPTAFYLCASRGRGRNYGYTFGSGTRLTVV.